This T cell receptor (beta chain) is from a study of T cell repertoires in cytomegalovirus infection. Study context: Used in the study were CMV epitopes, some recently identified and HLA-C-restricted, others well-studied and HLA-B-restricted.

This clonotype has only a few counts. Its antigen is as yet unknown. Looked up from germline, CDR1 is SGHVS and CDR2 is FNYEAQ. V was pared by 5 bases and J by 7 bases, with 9 bases between. This CDR3 is 12 amino acids long. MiXCR, run by TCRdb on the reads, gives a single entry per CDR3 protein. The sample consists of 640,000 or so distinct CDR3 sequences, roughly 30% of them appearing once. This clonotype was sampled from a human donor in good health (CMV status not recorded). Some clones in this sample may be carry-over from other donors' samples. This specimen was cultured PBMCs, taken from culture after CMV antigen stimulation. The rearrangement uses TRBV7-6 and TRBJ1-5; D remains ambiguous. The CDR3: CASSAYGQPQHF. The CDR3 DNA follows: TGTGCCAGCAGCGCCTACGGGCAGCCCCAGCATTTT.